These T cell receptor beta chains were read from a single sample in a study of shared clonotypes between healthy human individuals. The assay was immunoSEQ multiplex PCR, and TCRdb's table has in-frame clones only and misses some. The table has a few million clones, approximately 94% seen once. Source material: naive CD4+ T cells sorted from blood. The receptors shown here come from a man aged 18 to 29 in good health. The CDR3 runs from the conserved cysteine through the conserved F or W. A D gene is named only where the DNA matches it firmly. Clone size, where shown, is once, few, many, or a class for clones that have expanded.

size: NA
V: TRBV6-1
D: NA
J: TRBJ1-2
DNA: TGTGCCAGCAGTGAAGAAACGCCTGTAGCACCATTCTATGGCTACACCTTC
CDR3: CASSEETPVAPFYGYTF

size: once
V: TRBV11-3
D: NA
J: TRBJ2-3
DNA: TGTGCCAGCAGCTTAGTGGGGGCGACTAGCACAGATACGCAGTATTTT
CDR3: CASSLVGATSTDTQYF

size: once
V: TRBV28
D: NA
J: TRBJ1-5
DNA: TGTGCCAGCAGTCCTCTGACTCAGGGTCCCCAGCATTTT
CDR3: CASSPLTQGPQHF

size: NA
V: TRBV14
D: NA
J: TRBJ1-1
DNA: TGTGCCAGCAGCCATCCGGGACACAGAAAGACTGAAGCTTTCTTT
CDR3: CASSHPGHRKTEAFF

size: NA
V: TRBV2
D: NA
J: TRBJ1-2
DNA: TGTGCCAGCAGTGAAAGAGTGGCAGGTTTAAACTATGGCTACACCTTC
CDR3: CASSERVAGLNYGYTF

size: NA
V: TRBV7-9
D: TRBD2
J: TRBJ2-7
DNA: TGTGCCAGCAGCATACTTACAGGACTAGCGGGGTCCCACGAGCAGTACTTC
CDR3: CASSILTGLAGSHEQYF

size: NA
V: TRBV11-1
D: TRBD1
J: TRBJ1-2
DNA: TGTGCCAGCAGCTTCGGACAGGTGGACTATGGCTACACCTTC
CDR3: CASSFGQVDYGYTF

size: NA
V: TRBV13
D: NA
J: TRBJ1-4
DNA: TGTGCCAGCAGCTCCCGGGAAGGGACTAATGAAAAACTGTTTTTT
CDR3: CASSSREGTNEKLFF

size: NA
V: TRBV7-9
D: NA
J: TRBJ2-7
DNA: TGTGCCAGCAGCCGCCTAGGGGGAATGGGCGAGCAGTACTTC
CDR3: CASSRLGGMGEQYF

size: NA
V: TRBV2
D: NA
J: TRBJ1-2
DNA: TGTGCCAGCAGGGACACCGGGCCGCCGGGTGGCTACACCTTC
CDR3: CASRDTGPPGGYTF

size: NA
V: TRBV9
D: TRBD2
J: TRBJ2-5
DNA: TGTGCCAGCAGCCCGGGACTAGCGGGGGGCCTGGGATGGGGAGAGACCCAGTACTTC
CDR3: CASSPGLAGGLGWGETQYF

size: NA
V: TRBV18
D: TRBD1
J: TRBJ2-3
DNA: TGTGCCAGCTCACAAATCCATTCCGGGACAGGGGGCGCGGATACGCAGTATTTT
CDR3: CASSQIHSGTGGADTQYF

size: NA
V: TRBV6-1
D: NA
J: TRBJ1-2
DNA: TGTGCCAGCAGTGAAGGGACAGTCCGGCATGGCTACACCTTC
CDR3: CASSEGTVRHGYTF